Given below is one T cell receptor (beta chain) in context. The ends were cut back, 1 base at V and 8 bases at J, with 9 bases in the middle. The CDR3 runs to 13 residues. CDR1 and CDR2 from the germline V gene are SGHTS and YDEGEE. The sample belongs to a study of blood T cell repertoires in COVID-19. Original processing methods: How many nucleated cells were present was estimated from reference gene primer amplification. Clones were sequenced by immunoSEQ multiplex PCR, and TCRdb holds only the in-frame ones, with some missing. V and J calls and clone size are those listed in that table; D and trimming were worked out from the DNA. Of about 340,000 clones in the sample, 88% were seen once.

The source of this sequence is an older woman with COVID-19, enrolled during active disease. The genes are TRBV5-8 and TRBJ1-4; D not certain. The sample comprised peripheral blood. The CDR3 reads CASSLRRGEKLFF. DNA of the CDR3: TGTGCCAGCAGCTTGCGAAGAGGCGAAAAACTGTTTTTT.